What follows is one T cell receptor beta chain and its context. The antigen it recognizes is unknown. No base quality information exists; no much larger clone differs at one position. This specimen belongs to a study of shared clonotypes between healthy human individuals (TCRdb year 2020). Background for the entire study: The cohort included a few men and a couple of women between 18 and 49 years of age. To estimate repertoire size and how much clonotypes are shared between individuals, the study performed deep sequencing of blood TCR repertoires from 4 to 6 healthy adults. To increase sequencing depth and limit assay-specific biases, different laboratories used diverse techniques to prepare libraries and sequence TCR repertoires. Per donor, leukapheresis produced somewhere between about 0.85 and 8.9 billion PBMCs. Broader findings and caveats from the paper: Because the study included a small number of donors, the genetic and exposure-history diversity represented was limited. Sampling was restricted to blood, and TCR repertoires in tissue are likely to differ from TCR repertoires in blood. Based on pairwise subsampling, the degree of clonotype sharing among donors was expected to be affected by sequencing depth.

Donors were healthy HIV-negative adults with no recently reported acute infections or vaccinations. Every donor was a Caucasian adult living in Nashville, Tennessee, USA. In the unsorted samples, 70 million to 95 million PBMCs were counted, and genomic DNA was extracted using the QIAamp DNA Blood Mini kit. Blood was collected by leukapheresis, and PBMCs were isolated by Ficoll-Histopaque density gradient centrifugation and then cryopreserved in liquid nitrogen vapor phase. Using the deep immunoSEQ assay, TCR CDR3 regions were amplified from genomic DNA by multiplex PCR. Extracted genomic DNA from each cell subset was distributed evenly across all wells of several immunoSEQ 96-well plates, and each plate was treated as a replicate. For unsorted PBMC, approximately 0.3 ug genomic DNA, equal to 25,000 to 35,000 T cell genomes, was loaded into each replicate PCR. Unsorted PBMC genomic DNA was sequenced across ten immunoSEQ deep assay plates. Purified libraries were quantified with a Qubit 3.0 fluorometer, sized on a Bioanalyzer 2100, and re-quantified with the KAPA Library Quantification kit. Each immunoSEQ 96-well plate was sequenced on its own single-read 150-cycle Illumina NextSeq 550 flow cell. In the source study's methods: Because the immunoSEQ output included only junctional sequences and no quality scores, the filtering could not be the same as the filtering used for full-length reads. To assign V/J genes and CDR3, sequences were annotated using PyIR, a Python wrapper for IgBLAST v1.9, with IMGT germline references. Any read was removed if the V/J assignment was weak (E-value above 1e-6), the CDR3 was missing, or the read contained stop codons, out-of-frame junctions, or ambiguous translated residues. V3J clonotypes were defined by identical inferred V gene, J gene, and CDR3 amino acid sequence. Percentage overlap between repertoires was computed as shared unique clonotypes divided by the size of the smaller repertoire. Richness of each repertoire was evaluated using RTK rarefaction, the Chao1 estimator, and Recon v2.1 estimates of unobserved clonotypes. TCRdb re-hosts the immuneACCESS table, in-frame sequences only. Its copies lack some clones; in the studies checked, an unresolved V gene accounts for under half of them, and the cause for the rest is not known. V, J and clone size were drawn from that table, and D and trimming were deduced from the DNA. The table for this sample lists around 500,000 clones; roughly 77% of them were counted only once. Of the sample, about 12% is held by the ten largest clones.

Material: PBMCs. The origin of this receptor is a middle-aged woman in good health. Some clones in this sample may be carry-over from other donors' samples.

This receptor has the CDR3 CASRPRGRVTNEKLFF. DNA sequence: TGTGCCAGCAGACCGCGAGGAAGGGTGACTAATGAAAAACTGTTTTTT. This chain is built from TRBV28 and TRBJ1-4, with the D gene not confidently named. V loses 6 bases, J loses 2 bases, and the germline ends lie 16 bases apart. Sequences MDHEN (CDR1) and SYDVKM (CDR2) are obtained from the germline V gene. From its cysteine to its phenylalanine, the CDR3 spans 16 amino acids. Only CDR3 DNA remains: 48 bases, in frame from the first base.